A selection of T cell receptor beta chains follows, all from one sample in a study of T cell responses to AZD1222 COVID-19 vaccine. The table came from immunoSEQ multiplex PCR; TCRdb's copy has only in-frame clones and leaves some out. The sample yields about 140,000 clones, 80% to 95% seen once. The sequencing here drew on peripheral blood, taken on day 0 of AZD1222 vaccination. Every receptor here comes from an adult in good health. Both conserved end residues are part of each CDR3. A D gene is named only where the DNA matches it firmly. Size is stated for part of the rows, as once, few or many counts, or as a class when the clone is expanded.

V: TRBV6-4
size: -
J: TRBJ2-3
D: TRBD1
CDR3: CASSDGTGTDTQYF
DNA: TGTGCCAGCAGTGACGGGACAGGGACAGATACGCAGTATTTT

V: TRBV4-1
size: -
J: TRBJ2-2
D: TRBD2
CDR3: CASSPPSGQNTGELFF
DNA: TGCGCCAGCAGCCCTCCTAGCGGACAAAACACCGGGGAGCTGTTTTTT

V: TRBV6-1
size: -
J: TRBJ1-2
D: -
CDR3: CASSEAGSILYGYTF
DNA: TGTGCCAGCAGTGAGGCTGGCAGCATCCTGTATGGCTACACCTTC

V: TRBV7-3
size: -
J: TRBJ2-1
D: -
CDR3: CASSLERARNEQFF
DNA: TGTGCCAGCAGCCTGGAGAGAGCCCGCAATGAGCAGTTCTTC

V: TRBV7-9
size: once
J: TRBJ2-7
D: -
CDR3: CASSLGNEQYF
DNA: TGTGCCAGCAGCTTGGGCAACGAGCAGTACTTC

V: TRBV6-5
size: -
J: TRBJ2-2
D: -
CDR3: CASSPTGDTGELFF
DNA: TGTGCCAGCAGTCCCACGGGGGACACCGGGGAGCTGTTTTTT

V: TRBV19
size: -
J: TRBJ1-1
D: -
CDR3: CASSIEGGISEAFF
DNA: TGTGCCAGTAGTATAGAGGGGGGAATATCTGAAGCTTTCTTT

V: TRBV5-1
size: -
J: TRBJ1-5
D: -
CDR3: CASSLAADQPQHF
DNA: TGCGCCAGCAGCTTGGCCGCGGACCAGCCCCAGCATTTT

V: TRBV15
size: -
J: TRBJ2-7
D: -
CDR3: CATSRDTGAVNEQYF
DNA: TGTGCCACCAGCAGAGATACGGGAGCGGTCAACGAGCAGTACTTC

V: TRBV7-7
size: -
J: TRBJ2-1
D: -
CDR3: CASSSSVAGAGNEQFF
DNA: TGTGCCAGCAGCTCGTCCGTGGCGGGCGCAGGCAATGAGCAGTTCTTC

V: TRBV6-5
size: -
J: TRBJ2-7
D: -
CDR3: CASRGNDYEQYF
DNA: TGTGCCAGCCGGGGGAACGACTACGAGCAGTACTTC

V: TRBV6-5
size: once
J: TRBJ2-7
D: -
CDR3: CASSYSVESSPYEQYF
DNA: TGTGCCAGCAGTTACTCCGTCGAATCCAGCCCCTACGAGCAGTACTTC

V: TRBV9
size: -
J: TRBJ2-7
D: -
CDR3: CASSVGHGTYEQYF
DNA: TGTGCCAGCAGCGTAGGTCACGGCACCTACGAGCAGTACTTC

V: TRBV5-8
size: -
J: TRBJ1-2
D: TRBD1
CDR3: CASSLDRGRGGYTF
DNA: TGTGCCAGCAGCTTGGACAGGGGGCGGGGAGGCTACACCTTC

V: TRBV5-6
size: -
J: TRBJ1-2
D: -
CDR3: CASSSSGRLPFSLALTF
DNA: TGTGCCAGCAGCTCTTCAGGCCGTTTACCGTTTTCTCTCGCCCTAACCTTC

V: TRBV5-6
size: -
J: TRBJ2-7
D: TRBD1
CDR3: CASSSNPGQGYEQYF
DNA: TGTGCCAGCAGCTCAAACCCGGGACAGGGGTACGAGCAGTACTTC

V: TRBV3-1/TRBV3-2
size: -
J: TRBJ1-4
D: TRBD1
CDR3: CASSQGGGTGMEKLFF
DNA: TGTGCCAGCAGCCAAGGGGGGGGGACAGGTATGGAAAAACTGTTTTTT

V: TRBV7-2
size: -
J: TRBJ1-5
D: -
CDR3: CASSLEVGDQPQHF
DNA: TGTGCCAGCAGCTTAGAGGTTGGAGATCAGCCCCAGCATTTT

V: TRBV25-1
size: -
J: TRBJ1-6
D: TRBD1
CDR3: CASSETGVYNSPLHF
DNA: TGTGCCAGCAGTGAAACAGGGGTCTATAATTCACCCCTCCACTTT

V: TRBV6-4
size: few
J: TRBJ2-1
D: -
CDR3: CASSDSLASSYNEQFF
DNA: TGTGCCAGCAGTGACTCGCTAGCGAGCTCCTACAATGAGCAGTTCTTC

V: TRBV28
size: -
J: TRBJ2-7
D: -
CDR3: CASQYYEQYF
DNA: TGTGCCAGCCAGTACTACGAGCAGTACTTC

V: TRBV20-1
size: -
J: TRBJ1-6
D: -
CDR3: CSASAGAPNSPLHF
DNA: TGCAGTGCTAGTGCGGGGGCCCCTAATTCACCCCTCCACTTT

V: TRBV4-2
size: -
J: TRBJ2-1
D: TRBD2
CDR3: CASSQDRPSGFYNEQFF
DNA: TGTGCCAGCAGCCAAGATCGGCCTAGCGGTTTCTACAATGAGCAGTTCTTC

V: TRBV21-1
size: -
J: TRBJ1-4
D: -
CDR3: CASSKAGSDAGTNEKLFF
DNA: TGTGCCAGCAGCAAAGCAGGGTCGGATGCCGGGACTAATGAAAAACTGTTTTTT

V: TRBV5-6
size: -
J: TRBJ1-1
D: -
CDR3: CASSLVLNTEAFF
DNA: TGTGCCAGCAGCTTGGTTTTGAACACTGAAGCTTTCTTT

V: TRBV20-1
size: -
J: TRBJ1-1
D: -
CDR3: CSAKHTAEAFF
DNA: TGCAGTGCTAAACACACGGCTGAAGCTTTCTTT

V: TRBV4-2
size: -
J: TRBJ2-3
D: -
CDR3: CASSQDEGRRTDTDTQYF
DNA: TGTGCCAGCAGCCAAGATGAGGGGCGGCGGACCGACACAGATACGCAGTATTTT

V: TRBV4-3
size: -
J: TRBJ1-5
D: -
CDR3: CASSQDRLNQPQHF
DNA: TGCGCCAGCAGCCAAGATCGGCTCAATCAGCCCCAGCATTTT

V: TRBV19
size: -
J: TRBJ1-5
D: TRBD1
CDR3: CASSATGGVQPQHF
DNA: TGTGCCAGTAGTGCCACAGGGGGCGTACAGCCCCAGCATTTT

V: TRBV7-9
size: -
J: TRBJ2-7
D: -
CDR3: CASSSPSSSSYEQYF
DNA: TGTGCCAGCAGCTCACCGTCGTCGAGCTCCTACGAGCAGTACTTC

V: TRBV5-8
size: -
J: TRBJ2-7
D: -
CDR3: CASRPLSSYEQYF
DNA: TGTGCCAGCAGGCCACTGAGCTCCTACGAGCAGTACTTC

V: TRBV10-3
size: -
J: TRBJ1-4
D: -
CDR3: CATTGNGEKLFF
DNA: TGTGCCACCACAGGGAACGGTGAAAAACTGTTTTTT

V: TRBV5-1
size: -
J: TRBJ2-7
D: -
CDR3: CASSFGGFSYEQYF
DNA: TGCGCCAGCAGCTTCGGAGGTTTCTCCTACGAGCAGTACTTC

V: TRBV20-1
size: -
J: TRBJ1-5
D: -
CDR3: CSASQGSNQPQHF
DNA: TGCAGTGCTAGTCAGGGGAGCAATCAGCCCCAGCATTTT

V: TRBV5-1
size: -
J: TRBJ2-5
D: -
CDR3: CASSLDWGAQETQYF
DNA: TGCGCCAGCAGCTTGGATTGGGGCGCACAAGAGACCCAGTACTTC

V: TRBV30
size: -
J: TRBJ1-2
D: TRBD1
CDR3: CACRGTGRGGYTF
DNA: TGTGCCTGCCGAGGGACAGGGAGGGGTGGCTACACCTTC

V: TRBV11-3
size: -
J: TRBJ1-1
D: TRBD1
CDR3: CASSPGGSTEAFF
DNA: TGTGCCAGCAGCCCAGGGGGGAGCACTGAAGCTTTCTTT

V: TRBV21-1
size: once
J: TRBJ2-2
D: -
CDR3: CASSPSGTGLGEELFF
DNA: TGTGCCAGCAGCCCAAGCGGGACAGGCCTAGGAGAAGAGCTGTTTTTT

V: TRBV6-7
size: -
J: TRBJ1-6
D: -
CDR3: CASRKTDGRALHF
DNA: TGTGCCAGCCGCAAAACAGACGGGCGGGCCCTCCACTTT

V: TRBV14
size: -
J: TRBJ1-6
D: -
CDR3: CASSQGRENSPLHF
DNA: TGTGCCAGCAGCCAAGGCAGGGAGAATTCACCCCTCCACTTT

V: TRBV6-6
size: -
J: TRBJ2-2
D: TRBD1
CDR3: CASSSLSGQGAGELFF
DNA: TGTGCCAGCAGTTCCCTCTCGGGACAGGGGGCCGGGGAGCTGTTTTTT

V: TRBV4-1
size: once
J: TRBJ1-3
D: TRBD1
CDR3: CASSQDGDREVGNTIYF
DNA: TGCGCCAGCAGCCAAGATGGGGACAGGGAAGTTGGAAACACCATATATTTT

V: TRBV19
size: -
J: TRBJ2-7
D: TRBD2
CDR3: CASSMTSVYEQYF
DNA: TGTGCCAGTAGTATGACTAGCGTCTACGAGCAGTACTTC

V: TRBV3-1/TRBV3-2
size: -
J: TRBJ1-6
D: TRBD1
CDR3: CASSLRTGGDNSPLHF
DNA: TGTGCCAGCAGCCTCCGGACAGGGGGCGATAATTCACCCCTCCACTTT

V: TRBV5-1
size: -
J: TRBJ1-1
D: TRBD1
CDR3: CASSWGGQGVTEAFF
DNA: TGCGCCAGCAGCTGGGGAGGACAGGGGGTCACTGAAGCTTTCTTT

V: TRBV27
size: -
J: TRBJ1-5
D: TRBD1
CDR3: CASSRGNQPQHF
DNA: TGTGCCAGCAGCAGGGGGAATCAGCCCCAGCATTTT

V: TRBV5-5
size: -
J: TRBJ2-2
D: TRBD2
CDR3: CASSAGLANTGELFF
DNA: TGTGCCAGCAGCGCGGGACTAGCGAACACCGGGGAGCTGTTTTTT

V: TRBV4-3
size: -
J: TRBJ2-7
D: -
CDR3: CASSPGGALRLGEQYF
DNA: TGCGCCAGCAGCCCCGGTGGGGCCCTGAGGCTGGGTGAGCAGTACTTC

V: TRBV29-1
size: -
J: TRBJ2-7
D: TRBD2
CDR3: CSVDSSGRPYEQYF
DNA: TGCAGCGTTGATTCTAGCGGCAGACCCTACGAGCAGTACTTC

V: TRBV28
size: -
J: TRBJ2-2
D: TRBD1
CDR3: CASRKYGTDGELFF
DNA: TGTGCCAGCAGAAAGTACGGGACAGACGGGGAGCTGTTTTTT

V: TRBV15
size: -
J: TRBJ2-1
D: -
CDR3: CATSRDWGTDPYNEQFF
DNA: TGTGCCACCAGCAGAGATTGGGGGACGGACCCCTACAATGAGCAGTTCTTC

V: TRBV3-1/TRBV3-2
size: once
J: TRBJ2-2
D: TRBD2
CDR3: CASSQEGLTSPTRTGELFF
DNA: TGTGCCAGCAGCCAAGAAGGGCTGACTAGCCCTACAAGGACCGGGGAGCTGTTTTTT

V: TRBV9
size: -
J: TRBJ1-3
D: TRBD1
CDR3: CASSVGGQGSAGNTIYF
DNA: TGTGCCAGCAGCGTAGGGGGACAGGGGTCCGCTGGAAACACCATATATTTT

V: TRBV6-2/TRBV6-3
size: -
J: TRBJ2-3
D: -
CDR3: CASSYETGTADTQYF
DNA: TGTGCCAGCAGTTACGAGACGGGAACAGCAGATACGCAGTATTTT

V: TRBV27
size: -
J: TRBJ1-6
D: TRBD1
CDR3: CASSFFLQGAWSPLHF
DNA: TGTGCCAGCAGTTTTTTCCTGCAGGGGGCATGGTCACCCCTCCACTTT